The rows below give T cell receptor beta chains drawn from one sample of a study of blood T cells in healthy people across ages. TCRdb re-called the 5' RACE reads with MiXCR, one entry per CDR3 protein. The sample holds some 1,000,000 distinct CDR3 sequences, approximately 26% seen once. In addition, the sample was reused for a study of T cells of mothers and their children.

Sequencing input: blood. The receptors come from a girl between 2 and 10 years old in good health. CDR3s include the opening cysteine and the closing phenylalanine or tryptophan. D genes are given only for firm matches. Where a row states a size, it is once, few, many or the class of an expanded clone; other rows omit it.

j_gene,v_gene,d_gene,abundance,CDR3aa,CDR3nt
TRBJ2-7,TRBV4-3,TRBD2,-,CASSQKGEGSYEQYF,TGCGCCAGCAGCCAGAAAGGGGAGGGTTCCTACGAGCAGTACTTC
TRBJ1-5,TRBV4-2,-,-,CASSQVFGQDNQPQHF,TGTGCCAGCAGCCAAGTGTTCGGGCAGGACAATCAGCCCCAGCATTTT
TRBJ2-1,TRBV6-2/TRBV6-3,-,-,CASSFGTFESYNEQFF,TGTGCCAGCAGTTTCGGGACTTTTGAGTCTTACAATGAGCAGTTCTTC
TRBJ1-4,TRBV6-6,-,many,CASSYIDPREKLFF,TGTGCCAGCAGTTACATAGACCCGCGGGAAAAACTGTTTTTT
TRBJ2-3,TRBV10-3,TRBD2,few,CAISESRAGGDTQYF,TGTGCCATCAGTGAGTCGAGAGCGGGGGGAGATACGCAGTATTTT
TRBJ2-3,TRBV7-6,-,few,CASSLLPGPSTDTQYF,TGTGCCAGCAGCCTACTGCCGGGACCAAGCACAGATACGCAGTATTTT
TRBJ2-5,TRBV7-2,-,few,CASSLYAAQETQYF,TGTGCCAGCAGCTTATACGCAGCCCAAGAGACCCAGTACTTC
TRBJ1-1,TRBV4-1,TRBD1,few,CASSQDAQGENTEAFF,TGCGCCAGCAGCCAAGATGCCCAGGGGGAGAACACTGAAGCTTTCTTT
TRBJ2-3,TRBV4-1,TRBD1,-,CASSPTVQGVTDTQYF,TGCGCCAGCAGCCCGACAGTTCAGGGGGTGACAGATACGCAGTATTTT
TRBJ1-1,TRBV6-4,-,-,CASSDGTGGTAAFF,TGTGCCAGCAGTGACGGGACTGGGGGCACTGCAGCTTTCTTT
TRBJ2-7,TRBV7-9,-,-,CASLSSAYEQYF,TGTGCCAGCCTCTCCAGTGCCTACGAGCAGTACTTC